This entry lists 9 T cell receptor beta chains sequenced from one sample in a study of cytomegalovirus exposure and HLA in healthy donors. The PCR contained 60 Vbeta and 13 Jbeta primers. The table came from immunoSEQ multiplex PCR; TCRdb's copy has only in-frame clones and leaves some out. The repertoire includes more than 85,000 clones, approximately 80% of them detected once, and just under 3% sits in the top ten. Sequenced input: PBMCs. The receptors originated from a woman in her fifties or sixties in good health and CMV-seropositive.

Comments on this clone: One end of the junction is discordant with germline, which a read error may explain. This sequence joins TRBV7-3 and TRBJ1-2, with D perhaps matching TRBD1 (5 bases). The CDR3 totals 13 residues. Per germline, CDR1 SGHTA and CDR2 FQGTGA. The CDR3 spells CASSPSVGGSSSF. The CDR3 DNA reads TGTGCCAGCAGCCCAAGCGTCGGGGGTTCGTCGTCCTTC.

This CDR3 is CASTPRGAPEKLFF. In DNA form, the CDR3 reads TGTGCCAGTACGCCTCGGGGGGCGCCCGAAAAACTGTTTTTT. The chain links TRBV19 to TRBJ1-4, with TRBD1 as a possible D gene (6 bases). The V and J ends lost 7 bases and 8 bases respectively, with 17 bases between them. The germline gives CDR1 LNHDA, CDR2 SQIVND (reference sequence). The CDR3 sequence is 14 residues long.

The chain employs TRBV7-2 and TRBJ2-5; perhaps TRBD1 as D (5 bases). V was trimmed by 4 bases and J by 11 bases, leaving 20 bases between them. Germline values: CDR1 SGHTA, CDR2 FQGNSA. The CDR3 runs 14 residues. The CDR3 sequence: CASSSTGLVFEQYF. CDR3 sequence (DNA): TGTGCCAGCAGCTCAACAGGTTTAGTTTTTGAGCAGTACTTC.

CDR3 sequence (DNA): TGCGCCAGCCAGATGGGGACAGGGGGCACTGAAGCTTTCTTT. Its protein product is CASQMGTGGTEAFF. J is TRBJ1-1 and V is TRBV5-1; 11 bases map to TRBD1. The CDR3 runs 14 residues. In germline, CDR1 is SGHRS, CDR2 YFSETQ. The V segment lost 7 bases and the J segment 4 bases; nucleotides outside the gene matches: 6.

This sequence joins TRBV2 and TRBJ2-5, with D hard to call. The CDR3 sequence is 11 residues long. Germline V gene data show CDR1 as SNHLY and CDR2 as FYNNEI. V was cut by 7 bases and J by 0 bases, with 3 bases left in between. Here the CDR3 reads CASTYQETQYF. The CDR3 coding sequence is TGTGCCAGCACGTACCAAGAGACCCAGTACTTC.

This clone was recorded a few times. CDR3 protein: CASSRQGAVEKLFF. The CDR3 coding sequence is TGTGCCAGCAGCCGACAGGGGGCTGTTGAAAAACTGTTTTTT. The J gene is TRBJ1-4, the V gene TRBV5-4; TRBD1 agrees at 10 bases. The germline gives CDR1 SGHNT, CDR2 YYREEE (reference sequence). The CDR3 runs to 14 residues. Unmatched junction bases numbered 4, after V lost 4 bases and J lost 7 bases.

This rearrangement joins TRBV11-2 to TRBJ2-7; a possible D gene is TRBD1 (5 bases). Germline CDR1 SGHAT, CDR2 FQNNGV. The CDR3 sequence is 17 residues long. V was pared by 4 bases and J by 0 bases, with 19 bases between. The CDR3 protein is CASSSTFKGPNSYEQYF. The CDR3 DNA is TGTGCCAGCAGCTCGACCTTCAAGGGGCCCAACTCCTACGAGCAGTACTTC. The variable domain in full, completed from reference TRBV11-2 and TRBJ2-7, reads EAGVAQSPRYKIIEKRQSVAFWCNPISGHATLYWYQQILGQGPKLLIQFQNNGVVDDSQLPKDRFSAERLKGVDSTLKIQPAKLEDSAVYLCASSSTFKGPNSYEQYFGPGTRLTVT.

This sequence joins TRBV6-6 and TRBJ1-2; perhaps TRBD1 as D (6 bases). CDR1 and CDR2 (germline): MNHNY, SVGAGI (reference sequence). CDR3 length: 16 amino acids. V lost 0 bases to trimming and J lost 4 bases, with 15 bases between them. The CDR3 region has the DNA TGTGCCAGCAGTTACTCGGCCAGGGGAAATAGCTATGGCTACACCTTC. Its translation is CASSYSARGNSYGYTF.

The chain has TRBV9 and TRBJ1-1; maybe TRBD1 (6 bases). Trimming took 2 bases from V and 3 from J, leaving 17 bases between them. Per the germline V gene, CDR1 is SGDLS and CDR2 is YYNGEE. This CDR3 region has 16 residues. The CDR3 bases are TGTGCCAGCAGCGTGGGAGGGGGGTTGGGGGACACTGAAGCTTTCTTT. It translates to CASSVGGGLGDTEAFF.